This T cell receptor beta chain was found in a study of long-term antiretroviral therapy in people with HIV. Researchers report immunoSEQ v3.0 was run at survey level. The repertoire was sequenced with immunoSEQ multiplex PCR; TCRdb's copy has only in-frame clones and lacks some. The table records 25,000 to 35,000 clones, around 72% of them present only once. None of the participants with HIV were treated outside the United States. The study, taken as a whole, reports: Repertoires looked antigen-experienced, with only a slight naive shift after ART. Possibly under older ART regimens, blood was drawn between about 2004 and 2018. Diversity measured after ART increased yet remained under transplant donor controls.

Comments on this clone: Its antigen is as yet unknown.

The sample in question was unsorted PBMCs, obtained 3.1 years after starting antiretroviral therapy. This TCR derives from a woman in her forties or fifties with HIV.

CDR3: CASSVVRGGWTEAFF. As DNA, the CDR3 is TGTGCCAGCAGCGTCGTTCGCGGGGGTTGGACTGAAGCTTTCTTT. This chain links TRBV2 with TRBJ1-1; maybe TRBD1 (5 bases). The V gene's germline CDR1 is SNHLY and CDR2 FYNNEI. This CDR3 region has 15 residues. Trimming stripped 6 bases from V and 5 bases from J, with 19 bases between.